This T cell receptor (beta chain) was obtained from a study of cytomegalovirus exposure and HLA in healthy donors. Study results and caveats: The classifier was said to identify cytomegalovirus status with high specificity and sensitivity. An analysis was carried out later, and it reportedly showed fewer N-insertions in an Asian-associated ancestry cluster than the approximately 710-donor mean. The authors listed 164 TCR beta chains as cytomegalovirus-associated.

Both 60 Vbeta primers and 13 Jbeta primers went into the PCR. The method was immunoSEQ multiplex PCR; TCRdb's version includes in-frame clones alone and lacks a portion of them. The sample lists about 98,000 clones; around 80% were seen once. This CDR3 is built from 14 residues. The V end lost 0 bases, the J end lost 4 bases, and 9 bases lay between the germline ends. Germline-derived CDR1 and CDR2 are SGHTA and FQGNSA. About this clone: Its target is unknown.

The gene calls are TRBV7-2 and TRBJ1-1; D remains unclear. Sequencing input: PBMCs. This receptor was obtained from a man aged 35-49 years in good health and CMV-seronegative. CDR3 amino acids: CASSLAGRSTEAFF. CDR3 DNA sequence: TGTGCCAGCAGCTTAGCGGGTAGGAGCACTGAAGCTTTCTTT. The whole variable domain, filled in from reference TRBV7-2 and TRBJ1-1, reads GAGVSQSPSNKVTEKGKDVELRCDPISGHTALYWYRQSLGQGLEFLIYFQGNSAPDKSGLPSDRFSAERTGGSVSTLTIQRTQQEDSAVYLCASSLAGRSTEAFFGQGTRLTVV.